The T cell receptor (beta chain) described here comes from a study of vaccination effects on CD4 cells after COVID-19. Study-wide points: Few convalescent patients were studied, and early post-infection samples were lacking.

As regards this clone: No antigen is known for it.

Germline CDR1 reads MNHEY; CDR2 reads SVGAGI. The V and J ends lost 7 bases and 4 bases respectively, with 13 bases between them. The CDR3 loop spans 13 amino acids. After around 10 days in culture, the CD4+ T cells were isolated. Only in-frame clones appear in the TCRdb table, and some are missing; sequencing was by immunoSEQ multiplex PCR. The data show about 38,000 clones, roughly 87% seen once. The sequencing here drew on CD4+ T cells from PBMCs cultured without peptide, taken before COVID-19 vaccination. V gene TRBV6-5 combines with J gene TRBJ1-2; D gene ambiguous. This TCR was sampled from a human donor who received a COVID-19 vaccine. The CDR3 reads CASTKAGIYGYTF. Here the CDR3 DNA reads TGTGCCAGCACCAAAGCGGGTATCTATGGCTACACCTTC.